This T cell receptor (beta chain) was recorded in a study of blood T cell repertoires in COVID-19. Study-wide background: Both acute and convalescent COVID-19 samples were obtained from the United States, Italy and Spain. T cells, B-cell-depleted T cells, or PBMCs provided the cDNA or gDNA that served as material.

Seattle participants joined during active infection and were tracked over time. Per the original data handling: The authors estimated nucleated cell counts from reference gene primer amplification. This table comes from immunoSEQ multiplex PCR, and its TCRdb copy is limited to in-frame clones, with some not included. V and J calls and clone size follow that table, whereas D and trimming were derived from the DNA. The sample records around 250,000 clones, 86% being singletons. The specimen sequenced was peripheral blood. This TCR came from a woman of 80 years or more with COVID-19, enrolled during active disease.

CDR3 residues: CASRGLSEKLFF. In nucleotides, the CDR3 is TGTGCCTCCAGGGGGCTAAGCGAAAAACTGTTTTTT. This rearrangement joins TRBV30 to TRBJ1-4; 8 nucleotides align to TRBD1. The CDR3 loop spans 12 amino acids. The V gene's germline CDR1 is GTSNPN and CDR2 SVGIG (reference sequence). The ends lost 7 bases at V and 8 bases at J; junction bases unmatched: 6.